These 6 T cell receptor beta chains were sequenced from one sample in a study of blood T cell repertoires in COVID-19. The assay was immunoSEQ multiplex PCR, and TCRdb's table has in-frame clones only and misses some. The sample carries about 170,000 clones, about 86% recorded once. Sequencing input: PBMCs or T cells enriched from blood (not recorded which). The receptors shown here come from a woman aged 45-65 years in a cohort exposed to, infected with or recovered from COVID-19 (not recorded which).

V is TRBV2 and J is TRBJ2-3, with D possibly being TRBD1 (5 bases). Per germline, CDR1 SNHLY and CDR2 FYNNEI. With 3 bases removed from V and 5 bases from J, the gap between germline ends came to 6 bases. The CDR3 has 12 residues. The CDR3 loop is CASSDQGDTQYF. The CDR3 coding sequence is TGTGCCAGCAGTGACCAGGGAGATACGCAGTATTTT.

The CDR3 DNA sequence: TGCGCCAGCAGCCCCCAAGGCAGGGGTAGCACCGGGGAGCTGTTTTTT. It specifies CASSPQGRGSTGELFF. The gene calls are TRBV5-1 and TRBJ2-2; a weak D match, TRBD1 (6 bases). CDR3 size: 16 residues. The V end was cut by 4 bases, the J end by 4 bases, with 17 bases between. Germline loops: CDR1 SGHRS, CDR2 YFSETQ.

The chain is built from TRBV11-3 and TRBJ1-6; 9 bases map to TRBD1. V trimming: 5 bases; J trimming: 7 bases; junction bases outside the gene matches: 6. The CDR3 totals 15 residues. Germline V lookup: CDR1 SGHNT, CDR2 YENEEA. CDR3 residues: CASSGGGTGNSPLHF. In DNA, the CDR3 is TGTGCCAGCAGCGGCGGAGGGACAGGGAATTCACCCCTCCACTTT. Drawing the rest from reference TRBV11-3 and TRBJ1-6, the complete variable domain is EAGVVQSPRYKIIEKKQPVAFWCNPISGHNTLYWYLQNLGQGPELLIRYENEEAVDDSQLPKDRFSAERLKGVDSTLKIQPAELGDSAVYLCASSGGGTGNSPLHFGNGTRLTVT.

The CDR3 is CASSIQGQLGHNEQFF. CDR3 DNA: TGTGCCAGTAGTATACAAGGACAGTTAGGGCACAATGAGCAGTTCTTC. The gene calls are TRBV19 and TRBJ2-1; possible D gene TRBD1, 6 bases. The CDR3 is 16 residues long. The germline V gene has CDR1 LNHDA and CDR2 SQIVND (reference sequence). The V gene lost 2 bases and the J gene lost 5 bases, with 16 bases spanning the gap.

CDR3 amino acids: CASSESTYSSYNEQFF. The CDR3 DNA sequence: TGTGCCAGCAGTGAATCGACGTACAGCTCCTACAATGAGCAGTTCTTC. The V call is TRBV6-1, the J call TRBJ2-1; no firm D call. With 2 bases removed from V and 0 bases from J, the gap between germline ends came to 11 bases. Germline loops: CDR1 MNHNS, CDR2 SASEGT. This CDR3 region has 16 residues.

This sequence joins TRBV27 and TRBJ2-7, with D maybe TRBD1 (6 bases). Trimming took off 4 bases at V and 4 bases at J, with 14 bases between the two ends. CDR3 length equals 14 residues. Germline CDR1 and CDR2: MNHEY and SMNVEV (reference sequence). The CDR3 DNA sequence: TGTGCCAGCAGTTCCTCAGTAACAGGGTACGAGCAGTACTTC. The encoded protein is CASSSSVTGYEQYF.